A single sample gave rise to the 22 T cell receptor beta chains below, sequenced in a study of blood T cells in healthy people across ages. Using a J-beta primer mix together with a sample-barcoded 5' primer, a second PCR was run for roughly 7 to 12 cycles. MiXCR, run by TCRdb on the 5' RACE reads, gives a single entry per CDR3 protein. The data show more than 1.4 million distinct CDR3 sequences, 42% seen once. The source material was blood. The receptors shown here come from a woman under 30 in good health.

This clonotype was observed a few times. J is TRBJ1-4 and V is TRBV2; 8 bases align to TRBD1. Unmatched junction bases numbered 6, after V lost 4 bases and J lost 8 bases. Germline V gene data show CDR1 as SNHLY and CDR2 as FYNNEI. CDR3 length equals 14 residues. This CDR3 reads CASSVDRGGEKLFF. For the CDR3, the DNA is TGTGCCAGCAGTGTTGACAGGGGCGGAGAAAAACTGTTTTTT.

In its sample, this clonotype was seen once. The chain joins TRBV29-1 to TRBJ2-5; D gene uncertain. This CDR3 region has 15 residues. CDR1 and CDR2 from the germline V gene are SQVTM and ANQGSEA. The V gene lost 1 base and the J gene lost 11 bases, with 23 bases spanning the gap. The DNA of the CDR3 is TGCAGCGTTGAAGGACTCCTAAGCTCCTACAATGAGCAGTACTTC. It specifies CSVEGLLSSYNEQYF.

V gene TRBV3-1 combines with J gene TRBJ2-7; the match to TRBD1 covers 10 bases. The length of the CDR3 is 16 residues. V lost 2 bases to trimming and J lost 3 bases; unmatched junction nucleotides: 7. Germline V gene lookup returns CDR1 LGHDT and CDR2 YNNKEL (reference sequence). In DNA form, the CDR3 reads TGTGCCAGCAGCCAATGGGACAGGGGAAATGACTACGAGCAGTACTTC. Protein: CASSQWDRGNDYEQYF.

The gene calls are TRBV10-3 and TRBJ2-5; 7 bases match TRBD1. There are 13 residues in the CDR3. CDR1 and CDR2 (germline): ENHRY, SYGVKD. J lost 6 bases, V lost 2 bases, and 3 bases had no gene match. The CDR3 DNA sequence: TGTGCCATCAGTGAGGACAGGGTTAAGACCCAGTACTTC. As protein: CAISEDRVKTQYF.

The chain combines TRBV18 with TRBJ2-5, with D possibly matching TRBD1 (6 bases). This CDR3 has 14 residues. Trimming shortened V by 2 bases and J by 4 bases, and 11 bases separated the two germline ends. Germline loops: CDR1 KGHSH, CDR2 LQKENI. CDR3 protein: CASSPTGIGETQYF. Here the CDR3 DNA reads TGTGCCAGCTCACCAACAGGGATCGGAGAGACCCAGTACTTC.

Remarks on this clonotype: One end of the junction is discordant with germline, which a read error may explain. This sequence joins TRBV7-9 and TRBJ2-7; 7 bases are a match to TRBD1. The CDR3 spans 14 residues. Germline V gene sequence: CDR1 SEHNR, CDR2 FQNEAQ (reference sequence). CDR3 amino acids: CVSSPRGQAYEQYF. In nucleotides, the CDR3 is TGTGTCAGCAGCCCAAGGGGGCAGGCCTACGAGCAGTACTTC.

This clonotype was detected a few times. The chain employs TRBV20-1 and TRBJ1-5; D might be TRBD1 (6 bases). The CDR3 extends over 15 amino acids. The V end was cut by 6 bases, the J end by 2 bases, with 17 bases between. Germline CDR1 DFQATT, CDR2 SNEGSKA (reference sequence). DNA for the CDR3: TGCAGTGCGCAAGACAGGAAGTTCGGCAATCAGCCCCAGCATTTT. Residues: CSAQDRKFGNQPQHF.

This chain uses TRBV20-1 with TRBJ2-1; D might be TRBD2 (5 bases). From germline, CDR1 is DFQATT and CDR2 SNEGSKA (reference sequence). V was shortened by 3 bases and J by 0 bases, with 9 bases between the two germline ends. The CDR3 is 14 residues long. CDR3 coding DNA: TGCAGTGCTAGTTTTGGGAGCTCCTACAATGAGCAGTTCTTC. Amino acids: CSASFGSSYNEQFF.

On this clonotype: The junction differs from germline at one of its ends, possibly a read error. The V call is TRBV11-2, the J call TRBJ2-1; possibly TRBD2 for D (7 bases). Germline assignment: CDR1 SGHAT and CDR2 FQNNGV. This CDR3 comprises 15 residues. The CDR3 DNA is TGTGCCGGCAGCTTAGGCGGGGGCGCGTACAATGAGCAGTTCTTC. Translating gives CAGSLGGGAYNEQFF.

The chain is built from TRBV6-1 and TRBJ2-5, with D uncertain. CDR3 length: 12 residues. Trimming pared 3 bases from V and 4 bases from J, leaving 6 bases between. The germline V gene has CDR1 MNHNS and CDR2 SASEGT. The CDR3, as DNA: TGTGCCAGCAGTGACCCAAGAGAGACCCAGTACTTC. It specifies CASSDPRETQYF.

This clonotype was counted between two and nine times. The V call is TRBV20-1, the J call TRBJ2-1; TRBD2 aligns across 8 bases. After removal of 6 bases from V and 8 bases from J, the junction contained 9 bases not matched to a gene. Germline lookup yields CDR1 DFQATT and CDR2 SNEGSKA (reference sequence). CDR3 length equals 13 residues. The CDR3 DNA follows: TGCAGTGCGACCGGGACTAGGGGCGATGAGCAGTTCTTC. Translating it yields CSATGTRGDEQFF.

CDR3 DNA: TGTGCCAGCAGTTTCGGACGAGACTACGAGCAGTACTTC. It is translated as CASSFGRDYEQYF. J is TRBJ2-7 and V is TRBV27, with no clear D. CDR1 and CDR2 (germline): MNHEY, SMNVEV (reference sequence). V lost 3 bases, J lost 3 bases, and 9 bases lay in between. The CDR3 is 13 amino acids.

CDR3 sequence (DNA): TGCAGTGCCGAGACAGGGGGCTATGGCTACACCTTC. This gives the protein CSAETGGYGYTF. The chain recombines TRBV20-1 with TRBJ1-2; 9 bases match TRBD1. Trimming cost V 6 bases and J 4 bases; bases outside gene matches: 3. Germline V CDR1 and CDR2: DFQATT, SNEGSKA (reference sequence). This CDR3 is 12 amino acids long.

In this sample, this clonotype turned up a few times. This sequence joins TRBV25-1 and TRBJ2-5, with TRBD1 matching 9 bases. From germline, CDR1 is MGHDK and CDR2 SYGVNS. The J segment lost 11 bases and the V segment lost 4 bases, leaving 17 bases of the junction unmatched. This CDR3 is 16 amino acids long. The chain's CDR3 is CASSGTGEHLINEQYF. The CDR3 DNA follows: TGTGCCAGCAGTGGGACAGGGGAACACCTCATCAATGAGCAGTACTTC. The complete variable domain, with remaining parts taken from reference TRBV25-1 and TRBJ2-5, reads EADIYQTPRYLVIGTGKKITLECSQTMGHDKMYWYQQDPGMELHLIHYSYGVNSTEKGDLSSESTVSRIRTEHFPLTLESARPSHTSQYLCASSGTGEHLINEQYFGPGTRLLVL.

The V gene is TRBV7-2, the J gene TRBJ2-3; TRBD2 matches 12 bases. The CDR3 extends over 18 amino acids. CDR1 and CDR2 (germline): SGHTA, FQGNSA. The trim removed 5 bases at V and 5 bases at J, leaving 14 bases unmatched. DNA for the CDR3: TGTGCCAGCAGCCAATGGGCTAGCGGGAGGGCCTCGGAAGATACGCAGTATTTT. Protein sequence: CASSQWASGRASEDTQYF.

The J gene is TRBJ2-5, the V gene TRBV24-1; a weak D match, TRBD1 (6 bases). The CDR3 spans 15 residues. Trimming pared 2 bases from V and 4 bases from J, leaving 13 bases between. Germline CDR1 KGHDR, CDR2 SFDVKD. DNA of the CDR3: TGTGCCACCAGTGATTCAGGGGCGATGCGAGAGACCCAGTACTTC. Amino acid sequence: CATSDSGAMRETQYF.

The rearrangement links TRBV29-1 to TRBJ1-2; D is unclear. Germline V CDR1 and CDR2: SQVTM, ANQGSEA. CDR3 size: 16 residues. Deletions cut 0 bases from V and 3 bases from J, with 17 bases between. CDR3 region: CSVEDLLWGGYYGYTF. The CDR3 coding sequence is TGCAGCGTTGAAGATCTGTTATGGGGAGGCTACTATGGCTACACCTTC.

This chain joins TRBV19 and TRBJ2-1; TRBD2 matches 8 bases. The CDR3 contains 16 residues. The V segment lost 9 bases and the J segment 3 bases; nucleotides outside the gene matches: 13. Germline lookup yields CDR1 LNHDA and CDR2 SQIVND (reference sequence). For the CDR3, the DNA is TGTGCCAGCAGGAGAAAGCGGGAGATCTTCTACAATGAGCAGTTCTTC. This encodes CASRRKREIFYNEQFF.

The chain links TRBV20-1 to TRBJ2-7; 12 nucleotides align to TRBD2. The germline V gene encodes CDR1 DFQATT and CDR2 SNEGSKA (reference sequence). CDR3 length equals 14 residues. V shed 6 bases and J 7 bases; nucleotides not matched to a gene: 10. CDR3 sequence reads: CSAPPTSGRKEQYF. CDR3 DNA sequence: TGCAGTGCCCCCCCAACTAGCGGGAGGAAGGAGCAGTACTTC.

J is TRBJ2-1 and V is TRBV12-3 or TRBV12-4; maybe TRBD2 (5 bases). The CDR3 covers 14 residues. V was trimmed by 1 base and J by 7 bases, leaving 11 bases between them. CDR3 nucleotides: TGTGCCAGCAGTTTAGGCCCCCCGGGGAATGAGCAGTTCTTC. Its translation is CASSLGPPGNEQFF.

The chain is built from TRBV5-1 and TRBJ1-2; D gene ambiguous. Trimming shortened V by 2 bases and J by 4 bases, and 18 bases separated the two germline ends. CDR3 length: 16 amino acids. From germline, CDR1 is SGHRS and CDR2 YFSETQ. CDR3 in DNA: TGCGCCAGCAGCTTTGGCCGGCCCACACTGCCCTATGGCTACACCTTC. Its protein product is CASSFGRPTLPYGYTF.

The rearrangement uses TRBV7-9 and TRBJ2-5; TRBD2 matches 10 bases. This CDR3 region has 15 residues. V trimming: 0 bases; J trimming: 2 bases; junction bases outside the gene matches: 0. Germline V gene data show CDR1 as SEHNR and CDR2 as FQNEAQ (reference sequence). The DNA of the CDR3 is TGTGCCAGCAGCTTAGCACTAGCGGGGCAAGAGACCCAGTACTTC. Its protein product is CASSLALAGQETQYF.